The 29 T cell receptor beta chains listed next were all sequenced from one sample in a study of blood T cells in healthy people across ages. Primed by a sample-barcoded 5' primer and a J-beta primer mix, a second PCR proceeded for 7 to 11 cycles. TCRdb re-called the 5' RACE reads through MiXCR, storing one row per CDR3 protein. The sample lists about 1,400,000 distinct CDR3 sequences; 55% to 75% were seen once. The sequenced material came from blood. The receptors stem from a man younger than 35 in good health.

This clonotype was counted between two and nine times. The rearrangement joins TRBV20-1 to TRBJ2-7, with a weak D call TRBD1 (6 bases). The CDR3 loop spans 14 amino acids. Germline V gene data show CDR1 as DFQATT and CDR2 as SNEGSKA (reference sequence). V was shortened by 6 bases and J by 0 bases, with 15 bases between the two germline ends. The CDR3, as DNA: TGCAGTGCCAGAAACCCAGGGGCCTCCTACGAGCAGTACTTC. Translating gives CSARNPGASYEQYF.

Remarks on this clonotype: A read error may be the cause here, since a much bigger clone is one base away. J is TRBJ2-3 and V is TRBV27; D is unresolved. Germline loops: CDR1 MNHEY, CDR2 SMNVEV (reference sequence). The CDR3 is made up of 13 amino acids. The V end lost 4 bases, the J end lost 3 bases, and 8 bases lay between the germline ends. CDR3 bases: TGTGCCAGCAGTTCCTGGGTAACAGATACGCAGTATTTT. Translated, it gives CASSSWVTDTQYF.

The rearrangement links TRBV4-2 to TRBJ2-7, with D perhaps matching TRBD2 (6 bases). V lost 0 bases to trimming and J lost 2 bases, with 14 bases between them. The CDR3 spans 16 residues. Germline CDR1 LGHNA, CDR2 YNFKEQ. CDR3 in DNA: TGTGCCAGCAGCCAAGAAGAGGAGCGGGCAACCTACGAGCAGTACTTC. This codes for CASSQEEERATYEQYF.

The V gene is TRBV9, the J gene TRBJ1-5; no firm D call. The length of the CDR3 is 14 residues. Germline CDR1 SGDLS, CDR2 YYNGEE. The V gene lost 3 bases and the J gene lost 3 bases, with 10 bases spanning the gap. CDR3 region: CASSASLANQPQHF. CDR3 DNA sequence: TGTGCCAGCAGCGCCTCTCTGGCCAATCAGCCCCAGCATTTT.

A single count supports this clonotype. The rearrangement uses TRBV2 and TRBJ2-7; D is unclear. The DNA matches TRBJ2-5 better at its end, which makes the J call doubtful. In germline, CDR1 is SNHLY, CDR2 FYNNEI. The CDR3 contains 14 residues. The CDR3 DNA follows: TGTGCCAGCAGTGAGGGATTATCACGAGAGACCCAGTACTTC. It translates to CASSEGLSRETQYF.

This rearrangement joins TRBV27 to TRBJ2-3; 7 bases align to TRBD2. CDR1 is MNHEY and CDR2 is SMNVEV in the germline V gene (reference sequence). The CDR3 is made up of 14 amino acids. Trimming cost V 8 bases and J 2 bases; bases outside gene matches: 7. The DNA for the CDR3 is TGTGCCAGCTCCCCGACTAGCCCCACAGATACGCAGTATTTT. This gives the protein CASSPTSPTDTQYF.

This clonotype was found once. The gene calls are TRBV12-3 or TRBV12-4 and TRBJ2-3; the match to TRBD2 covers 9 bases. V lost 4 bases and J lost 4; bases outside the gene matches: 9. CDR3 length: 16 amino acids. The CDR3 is CASSSRLAVFADTQYF. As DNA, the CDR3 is TGTGCCAGCAGTTCCAGACTAGCGGTGTTTGCAGATACGCAGTATTTT.

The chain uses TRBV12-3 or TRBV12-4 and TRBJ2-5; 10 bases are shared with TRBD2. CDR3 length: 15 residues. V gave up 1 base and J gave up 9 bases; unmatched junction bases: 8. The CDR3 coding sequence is TGTGCCAGCAGTTTAGGCCTAGCGGGGGTGGAGGCCCAGTACTTC. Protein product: CASSLGLAGVEAQYF.

CDR3 DNA: TGTGCCAGCAGGACTAGGATGGGAACAACTAATGAAAAACTGTTTTTT. Translated: CASRTRMGTTNEKLFF. The chain recombines TRBV27 with TRBJ1-4; no definite D call. The V gene's germline CDR1 is MNHEY and CDR2 SMNVEV (reference sequence). The CDR3 length is 16 residues. Trimming took 6 bases from V and 0 from J, leaving 14 bases between them. The whole variable domain, remainder taken from reference TRBV27 and TRBJ1-4, is EAQVTQNPRYLITVTGKKLTVTCSQNMNHEYMSWYRQDPGLGLRQIYYSMNVEVTDKGDVPEGYKVSRKEKRNFPLILESPSPNQTSLYFCASRTRMGTTNEKLFFGSGTQLSVL.

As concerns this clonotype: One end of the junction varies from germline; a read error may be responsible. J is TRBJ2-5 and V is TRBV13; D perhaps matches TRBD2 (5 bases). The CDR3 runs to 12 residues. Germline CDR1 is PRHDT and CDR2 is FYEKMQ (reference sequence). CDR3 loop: CASSLLDQTQYF. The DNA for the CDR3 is TGTGCCAGTAGCTTACTAGATCAGACCCAGTACTTC.

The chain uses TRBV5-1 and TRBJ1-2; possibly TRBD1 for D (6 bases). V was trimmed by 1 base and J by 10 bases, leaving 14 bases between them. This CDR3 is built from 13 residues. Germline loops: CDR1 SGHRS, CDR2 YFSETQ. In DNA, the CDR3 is TGCGCCAGCAGCTTGAATACCGACAGGCACTACACCTTC. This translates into CASSLNTDRHYTF.

As DNA, the CDR3 is TGTGCCAGCAGCTTAGTTGGGATGGATTCACCCCTCCACTTT. As protein: CASSLVGMDSPLHF. This chain joins TRBV7-9 and TRBJ1-6; D unresolved. Looked up from germline, CDR1 is SEHNR and CDR2 is FQNEAQ (reference sequence). The ends were cut back, 1 base at V and 8 bases at J, with 9 bases in the middle. The CDR3 is 14 residues long.

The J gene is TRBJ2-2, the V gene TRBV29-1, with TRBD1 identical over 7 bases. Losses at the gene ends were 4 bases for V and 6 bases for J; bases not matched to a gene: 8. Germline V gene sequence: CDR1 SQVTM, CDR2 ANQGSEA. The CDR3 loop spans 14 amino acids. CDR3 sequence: CSVGEDRAAGELFF. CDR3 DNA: TGCAGCGTTGGGGAAGACAGGGCGGCCGGGGAGCTGTTTTTT.

The CDR3: CAISEGLGDQPQHF. CDR3 nucleotide sequence: TGTGCCATCAGTGAGGGGTTGGGAGATCAGCCCCAGCATTTT. The gene calls are TRBV10-3 and TRBJ1-5; D unresolved. The V gene's germline CDR1 is ENHRY and CDR2 SYGVKD. This CDR3 is built from 14 residues. V was cut by 2 bases and J by 5 bases, with 10 bases left in between.

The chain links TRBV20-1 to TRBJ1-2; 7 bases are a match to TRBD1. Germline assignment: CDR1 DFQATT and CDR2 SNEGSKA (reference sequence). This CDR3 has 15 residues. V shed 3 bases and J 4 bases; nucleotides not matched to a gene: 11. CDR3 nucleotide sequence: TGCAGTGCTAGTTGGCAGGGGGGTTACGGCTATGGCTACACCTTC. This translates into CSASWQGGYGYGYTF.

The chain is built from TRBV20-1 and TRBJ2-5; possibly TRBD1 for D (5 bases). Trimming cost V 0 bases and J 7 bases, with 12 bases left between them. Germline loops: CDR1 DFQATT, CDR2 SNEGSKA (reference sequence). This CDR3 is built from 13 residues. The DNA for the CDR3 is TGCAGTGCTAGAGATCCGCAGGGCAGGACCCAGTACTTC. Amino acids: CSARDPQGRTQYF.

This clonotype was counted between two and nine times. The CDR3 bases are TGCAGCGTAAGGGGGGCAGGGTTAAGCCCCTACGAGCAGTACTTC. It yields the protein CSVRGAGLSPYEQYF. V and J are TRBV29-1 and TRBJ2-7, with D tentatively TRBD1 or TRBD2 (6 bases each). The CDR3 is 15 amino acids. Germline CDR1 is SQVTM and CDR2 is ANQGSEA. Trimming cost V 6 bases and J 2 bases, with 20 bases left between them.

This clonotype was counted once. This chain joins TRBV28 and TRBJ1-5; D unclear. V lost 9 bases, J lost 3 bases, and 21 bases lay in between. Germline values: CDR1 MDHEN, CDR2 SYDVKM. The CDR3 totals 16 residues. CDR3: CASSDGPNPPNQPQHF. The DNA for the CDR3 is TGTGCCAGTAGCGACGGACCGAATCCCCCCAATCAGCCCCAGCATTTT.

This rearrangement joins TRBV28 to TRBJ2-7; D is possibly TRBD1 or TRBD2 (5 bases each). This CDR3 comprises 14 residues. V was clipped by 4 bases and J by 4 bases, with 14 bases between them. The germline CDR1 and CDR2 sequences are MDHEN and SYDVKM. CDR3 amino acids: CASSSTGTRYEQYF. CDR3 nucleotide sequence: TGTGCCAGCAGTTCAACCGGGACCAGATACGAGCAGTACTTC. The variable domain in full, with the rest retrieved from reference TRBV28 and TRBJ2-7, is DVKVTQSSRYLVKRTGEKVFLECVQDMDHENMFWYRQDPGLGLRLIYFSYDVKMKEKGDIPEGYSVSREKKERFSLILESASTNQTSMYLCASSSTGTRYEQYFGPGTRLTVT.

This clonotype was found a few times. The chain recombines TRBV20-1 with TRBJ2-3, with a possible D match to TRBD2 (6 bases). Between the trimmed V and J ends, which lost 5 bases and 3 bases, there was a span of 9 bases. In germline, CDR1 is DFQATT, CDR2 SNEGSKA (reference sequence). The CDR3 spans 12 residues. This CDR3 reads CSAAGPTDTQYF. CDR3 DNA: TGCAGTGCTGCGGGGCCTACAGATACGCAGTATTTT.

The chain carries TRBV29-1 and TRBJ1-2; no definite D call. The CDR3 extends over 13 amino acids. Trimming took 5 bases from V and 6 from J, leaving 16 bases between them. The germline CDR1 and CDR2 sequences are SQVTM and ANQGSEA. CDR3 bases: TGCAGCGTTAATATCATCGGAAGGGATGGCTACACCTTC. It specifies CSVNIIGRDGYTF. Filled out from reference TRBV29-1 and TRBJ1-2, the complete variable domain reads SAVISQKPSRDICQRGTSLTIQCQVDSQVTMMFWYRQQPGQSLTLIATANQGSEATYESGFVIDKFPISRPNLTFSTLTVSNMSPEDSSIYLCSVNIIGRDGYTFGSGTRLTVV.

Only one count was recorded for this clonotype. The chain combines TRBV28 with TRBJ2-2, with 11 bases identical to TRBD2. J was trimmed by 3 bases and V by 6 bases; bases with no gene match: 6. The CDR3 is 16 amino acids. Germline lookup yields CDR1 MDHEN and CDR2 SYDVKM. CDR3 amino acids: CASRLPGLADTGELFF. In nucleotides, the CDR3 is TGTGCCAGCAGACTCCCGGGACTAGCGGACACCGGGGAGCTGTTTTTT.

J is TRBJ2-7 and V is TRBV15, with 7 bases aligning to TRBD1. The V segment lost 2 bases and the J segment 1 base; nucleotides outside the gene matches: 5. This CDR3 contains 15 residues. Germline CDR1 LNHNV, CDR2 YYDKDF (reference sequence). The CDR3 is CATSRPTGTSYEQYF. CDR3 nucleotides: TGTGCCACCAGCAGACCGACAGGGACGTCCTACGAGCAGTACTTC.

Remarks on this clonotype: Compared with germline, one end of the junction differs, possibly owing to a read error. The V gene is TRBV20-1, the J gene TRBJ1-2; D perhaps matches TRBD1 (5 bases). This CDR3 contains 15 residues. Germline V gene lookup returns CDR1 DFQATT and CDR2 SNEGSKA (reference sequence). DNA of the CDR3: TGCAATGCTAGAGAAGGGGAGGCTACTAACTATGGCTACACCTTC. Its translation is CNAREGEATNYGYTF.

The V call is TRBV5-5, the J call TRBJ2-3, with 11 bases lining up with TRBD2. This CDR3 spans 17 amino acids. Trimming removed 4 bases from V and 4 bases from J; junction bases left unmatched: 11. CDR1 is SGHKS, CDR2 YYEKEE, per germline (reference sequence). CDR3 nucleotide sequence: TGTGCCAGCAGCGACCCTTCACTAGCGGGAGTGGCAGATACGCAGTATTTT. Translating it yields CASSDPSLAGVADTQYF. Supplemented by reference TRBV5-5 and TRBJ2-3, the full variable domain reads DAGVTQSPTHLIKTRGQQVTLRCSPISGHKSVSWYQQVLGQGPQFIFQYYEKEERGRGNFPDRFSARQFPNYSSELNVNALLLGDSALYLCASSDPSLAGVADTQYFGPGTRLTVL.

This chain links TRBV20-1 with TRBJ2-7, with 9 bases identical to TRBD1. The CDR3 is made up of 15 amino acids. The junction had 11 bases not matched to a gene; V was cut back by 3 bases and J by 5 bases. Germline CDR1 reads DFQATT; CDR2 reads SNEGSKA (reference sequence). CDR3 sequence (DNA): TGCAGTGCTAGGTTTGCTGGACAGGGGTCCAACGAGCAGTACTTC. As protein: CSARFAGQGSNEQYF.

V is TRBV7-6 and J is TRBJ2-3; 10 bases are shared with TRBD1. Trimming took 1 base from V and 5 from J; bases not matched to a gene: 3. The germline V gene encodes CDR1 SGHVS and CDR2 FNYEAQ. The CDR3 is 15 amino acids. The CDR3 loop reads CASSLGGQGQDTQYF. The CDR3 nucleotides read TGTGCCAGCAGCTTAGGGGGACAGGGGCAAGATACGCAGTATTTT.

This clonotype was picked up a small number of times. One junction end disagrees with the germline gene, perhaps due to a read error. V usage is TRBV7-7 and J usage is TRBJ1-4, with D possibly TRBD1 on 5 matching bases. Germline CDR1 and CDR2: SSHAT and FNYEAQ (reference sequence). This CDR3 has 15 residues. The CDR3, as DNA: TGTGCTAGCAGCTACGACAGAGGAACTAATGAAAAACTGTTTTTT. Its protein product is CASSYDRGTNEKLFF.

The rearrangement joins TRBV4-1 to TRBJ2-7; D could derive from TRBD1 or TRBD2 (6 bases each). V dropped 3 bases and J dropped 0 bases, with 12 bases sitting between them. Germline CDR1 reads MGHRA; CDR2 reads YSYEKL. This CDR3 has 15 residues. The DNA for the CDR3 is TGCGCCAGCAGCCATCCGGGGGCTAGCTCCTACGAGCAGTACTTC. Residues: CASSHPGASSYEQYF.